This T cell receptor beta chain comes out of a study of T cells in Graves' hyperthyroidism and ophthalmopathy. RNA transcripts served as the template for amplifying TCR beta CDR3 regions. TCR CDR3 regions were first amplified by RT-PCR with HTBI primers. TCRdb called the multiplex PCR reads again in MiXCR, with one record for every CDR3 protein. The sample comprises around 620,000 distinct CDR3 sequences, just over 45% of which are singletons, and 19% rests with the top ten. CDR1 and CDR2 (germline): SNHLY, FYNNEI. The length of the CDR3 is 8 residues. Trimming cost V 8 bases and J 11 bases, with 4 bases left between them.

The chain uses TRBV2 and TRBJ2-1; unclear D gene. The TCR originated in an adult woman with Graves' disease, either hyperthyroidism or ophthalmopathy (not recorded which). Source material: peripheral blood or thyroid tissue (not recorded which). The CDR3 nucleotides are TGTGCCAGCGGAAAGCAGTTCTTC. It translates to CASGKQFF.